One and the same sample provided the 23 T cell receptor beta chains below, sequenced in a study of blood T cell repertoires in COVID-19 (dated by TCRdb to 2020 to 2021). Libraries were made using the immunoSEQ multiplex PCR assay. Drawn from immuneACCESS, this table holds only the in-frame rearrangements with V and J called that TCRdb kept. Clones are partly lost; checked studies trace under half to an unresolved V gene and leave the rest unexplained. This sample gives over 55,000 clones in total; about 85% of them show up just once. The ten largest clones take up around 23% of the sample. Material for sequencing was peripheral blood. The receptors come from a woman aged 80 or older with COVID-19, enrolled during active disease.

CDR3 sequence: CASSYSAGRGFYGYTF. CDR3 in DNA: TGTGCCAGCAGTTACTCTGCGGGACGGGGATTCTATGGCTACACCTTC. The rearrangement uses TRBV6-5 and TRBJ1-2, with D maybe TRBD1 (5 bases). Deletions cut 0 bases from V and 4 bases from J, with 15 bases between. From germline, CDR1 is MNHEY and CDR2 SVGAGI. The CDR3 extends over 16 amino acids.

J is TRBJ1-5 and V is TRBV28; D is undetermined. The V gene's germline CDR1 is MDHEN and CDR2 SYDVKM. The germline V and J ends were trimmed by 4 bases and 7 bases, with 11 bases remaining between them. This CDR3 is built from 13 residues. The CDR3: CASSSQQQQPQHF. CDR3 coding DNA: TGTGCCAGCAGTTCCCAACAGCAGCAGCCCCAGCATTTT.

The chain employs TRBV5-1 and TRBJ1-3; D is ambiguous. From germline, CDR1 is SGHRS and CDR2 YFSETQ. The CDR3 consists of 16 residues. The germline V and J ends were trimmed by 1 base and 0 bases, with 11 bases remaining between them. CDR3 region: CASSLSGDYSGNTIYF. The CDR3 coding sequence is TGCGCCAGCAGCTTGAGCGGCGACTACTCTGGAAACACCATATATTTT.

Details on this clone: Other DNA sequences in the sample encode the same CDR3. The chain carries TRBV12-3 or TRBV12-4 and TRBJ1-5; TRBD1 aligns across 8 bases. The V segment lost 5 bases and the J segment 6 bases; nucleotides outside the gene matches: 3. The CDR3 has 13 amino acids. CDR3 sequence (DNA): TGTGCCAGCAGTCTCGACAGGGGTCAGCCCCAGCATTTT. Its translation is CASSLDRGQPQHF.

The CDR3 loop is CASSFQGSRTPYEQYF. The CDR3 bases are TGCGCCAGCAGCTTTCAAGGGAGCCGGACCCCCTACGAGCAGTACTTC. The chain recombines TRBV5-1 with TRBJ2-7; a possible D gene is TRBD2 (5 bases). The V end lost 2 bases, the J end lost 2 bases, and 17 bases lay between the germline ends. CDR3 length: 16 residues. CDR1 SGHRS and CDR2 YFSETQ come from the germline V gene.

The chain links TRBV19 to TRBJ1-6; 7 nucleotides align to TRBD1. This CDR3 has 14 residues. V was clipped by 7 bases and J by 10 bases; unmatched bases: 10. In germline, CDR1 is LNHDA, CDR2 SQIVND (reference sequence). CDR3 DNA: TGTGCCAGTACCGAACTAGGGGGCGGATCACCCCTCCACTTT. Translated, it gives CASTELGGGSPLHF.

The chain carries TRBV2 and TRBJ2-3, with D possibly being TRBD1 (6 bases). The germline V gene encodes CDR1 SNHLY and CDR2 FYNNEI. Trimming shortened V by 5 bases and J by 0 bases, and 9 bases separated the two germline ends. The CDR3 is 14 residues long. The CDR3 here is CASSLQGSTDTQYF. CDR3 nucleotides: TGTGCCAGCAGTTTACAGGGTAGCACAGATACGCAGTATTTT.

The J gene is TRBJ2-5, the V gene TRBV6-6, with D tentatively TRBD2 (7 bases). CDR3 size: 16 residues. Trimming took off 2 bases at V and 10 bases at J, with 23 bases between the two ends. The V gene's germline CDR1 is MNHNY and CDR2 SVGAGI (reference sequence). The CDR3 loop reads CASSYRGEGQRERQYF. The CDR3 bases are TGTGCCAGCAGTTACAGAGGGGAGGGACAAAGGGAACGCCAGTACTTC.

The gene calls are TRBV4-1 and TRBJ1-3; 7 positions match TRBD1. The V gene end was trimmed by 4 bases and the J gene end by 5 bases; junction bases not matched to a gene: 11. This CDR3 comprises 16 residues. Germline V gene sequence: CDR1 MGHRA, CDR2 YSYEKL. The CDR3 DNA is TGCGCCAGCAGCCCTATGCAGGGGGACTTGAGAAACACCATATATTTT. Translated: CASSPMQGDLRNTIYF.

This chain connects TRBV9 to TRBJ1-1, with D uncertain. This CDR3 has 13 residues. Germline CDR1 SGDLS, CDR2 YYNGEE. V lost 0 bases and J 3 bases, leaving 6 bases between the germline ends. The CDR3 DNA reads as TGTGCCAGCAGCGTAGAACTGCACACTGAAGCTTTCTTT. Its translation: CASSVELHTEAFF.

The gene calls are TRBV18 and TRBJ2-3; 11 nucleotides line up with TRBD2. The V segment lost 1 base and the J segment 5 bases; nucleotides outside the gene matches: 8. The CDR3 is 17 residues long. The germline V gene encodes CDR1 KGHSH and CDR2 LQKENI. CDR3 loop: CASSPQTLAGGQDTQYF. CDR3 nucleotides: TGTGCCAGCTCACCACAAACCTTAGCGGGGGGGCAAGATACGCAGTATTTT. The complete variable domain, with remaining parts taken from reference TRBV18 and TRBJ2-3, reads NAGVMQNPRHLVRRRGQEARLRCSPMKGHSHVYWYRQLPEEGLKFMVYLQKENIIDESGMPKERFSAEFPKEGPSILRIQQVVRGDSAAYFCASSPQTLAGGQDTQYFGPGTRLTVL.

This rearrangement joins TRBV7-9 to TRBJ2-7; TRBD1 matches at 7 bases. Losses at the gene ends were 8 bases for V and 6 bases for J; bases not matched to a gene: 7. Per germline, CDR1 SEHNR and CDR2 FQNEAQ (reference sequence). The CDR3 extends over 12 amino acids. The CDR3 coding sequence is TGTGCCAGCCGGGACAGTCCGGGCGAGCAGTACTTC. Translation gives CASRDSPGEQYF.

J is TRBJ2-7 and V is TRBV7-9; TRBD2 matches at 10 bases. The CDR3 extends over 17 amino acids. The V gene end was trimmed by 4 bases and the J gene end by 2 bases; junction bases not matched to a gene: 11. Germline CDR1 reads SEHNR; CDR2 reads FQNEAQ (reference sequence). The CDR3 sequence is CASSSLGLAVNPYEQYF. CDR3 sequence (DNA): TGTGCCAGCAGCTCCCTAGGACTAGCGGTGAACCCCTACGAGCAGTACTTC. The full variable domain, completed using reference TRBV7-9 and TRBJ2-7, is DTGVSQNPRHKITKRGQNVTFRCDPISEHNRLYWYRQTLGQGPEFLTYFQNEAQLEKSRLLSDRFSAERPKGSFSTLEIQRTEQGDSAMYLCASSSLGLAVNPYEQYFGPGTRLTVT.

This clone was detected only a few times. The rearrangement joins TRBV30 to TRBJ1-5, with 9 bases that match TRBD1. Germline values: CDR1 GTSNPN, CDR2 SVGIG (reference sequence). The CDR3 length is 14 residues. V lost 5 bases and J lost 6; bases outside the gene matches: 8. CDR3 amino acids: CAWGTGIRSQPQHF. CDR3 coding DNA: TGTGCCTGGGGGACAGGGATTAGGAGTCAGCCCCAGCATTTT.

The chain joins TRBV3-1 (or the pseudogene TRBV3-2) to TRBJ2-1; D unresolved. This CDR3 region has 14 residues. Germline V lookup: CDR1 LGHDT, CDR2 YNNKEL (reference sequence). V was trimmed by 3 bases and J by 8 bases, leaving 14 bases between them. The chain's CDR3 is CASSHRSRTDEQFF. CDR3 coding DNA: TGTGCCAGCAGCCATAGATCACGAACTGATGAGCAGTTCTTC.

This chain uses TRBV3-1 (or the pseudogene TRBV3-2) with TRBJ2-7; TRBD1 agrees at 10 bases. CDR1 LGHDT and CDR2 YNNKEL come from the germline V gene (reference sequence). The CDR3 totals 14 residues. V shed 1 base and J 6 bases; nucleotides not matched to a gene: 3. The chain's CDR3 is CASSQARTGGEQYF. CDR3 coding DNA: TGTGCCAGCAGCCAAGCTCGGACAGGGGGCGAGCAGTACTTC.

In its sample, this clone was seen once. V and J are TRBV4-1 and TRBJ2-5; D may be TRBD2 (5 bases). V was cut by 0 bases and J by 3 bases, with 8 bases left in between. The CDR3 contains 14 residues. Germline loops: CDR1 MGHRA, CDR2 YSYEKL. The CDR3 protein is CASSQDLGKETQYF. The CDR3 DNA follows: TGCGCCAGCAGCCAAGATCTCGGGAAAGAGACCCAGTACTTC.

This clone occurred a few times. The rearrangement uses TRBV6-5 and TRBJ1-1; D is undetermined. The CDR3 is made up of 13 amino acids. The germline CDR1 and CDR2 sequences are MNHEY and SVGAGI. The germline V and J ends were trimmed by 4 bases and 1 base, with 7 bases remaining between them. CDR3 sequence (DNA): TGTGCCAGCAGTTCTTCCGGGAACACTGAAGCTTTCTTT. This codes for CASSSSGNTEAFF.

The chain uses TRBV5-1 and TRBJ1-5, with D perhaps matching TRBD1 (6 bases). V lost 7 bases to trimming and J lost 7 bases, with 15 bases between them. The germline gives CDR1 SGHRS, CDR2 YFSETQ. CDR3 length: 13 amino acids. The CDR3 here is CASSWGGGQPQHF. Here the CDR3 DNA reads TGCGCCAGCTCATGGGGGGGCGGACAGCCCCAGCATTTT. Looking up the rest from reference TRBV5-1 and TRBJ1-5 gives the full variable domain: KAGVTQTPRYLIKTRGQQVTLSCSPISGHRSVSWYQQTPGQGLQFLFEYFSETQRNKGNFPGRFSGRQFSNSRSEMNVSTLELGDSALYLCASSWGGGQPQHFGDGTRLSIL.

The rearrangement links TRBV4-1 to TRBJ2-5; possible D gene TRBD1, 7 bases. The CDR3 is made up of 15 amino acids. Per the germline V gene, CDR1 is MGHRA and CDR2 is YSYEKL. V lost 0 bases to trimming and J lost 3 bases, with 11 bases between them. The CDR3 loop is CASSQDVRGEETQYF. Here the CDR3 DNA reads TGCGCCAGCAGCCAAGATGTCAGGGGGGAAGAGACCCAGTACTTC.

The J gene is TRBJ2-7, the V gene TRBV5-1; D might be TRBD1 (6 bases). Trimming removed 2 bases from V and 6 bases from J, with 15 bases in between. The V gene's germline CDR1 is SGHRS and CDR2 YFSETQ. The CDR3 runs 14 residues. CDR3 sequence (DNA): TGCGCCAGCAGCTTTCGGACAGAAAGTGTCGAGCAGTACTTC. Residues: CASSFRTESVEQYF.

The chain uses TRBV9 and TRBJ2-1; 11 bases agree with TRBD2. Germline assignment: CDR1 SGDLS and CDR2 YYNGEE. J lost 10 bases, V lost 0 bases, and 9 bases had no gene match. CDR3 length equals 16 residues. The DNA for the CDR3 is TGTGCCAGCAGCGTAGGGCTAGCGGGGGGACGGCAGGAGCAGTTCTTC. It yields the protein CASSVGLAGGRQEQFF.

The chain has TRBV18 and TRBJ2-2; 7 positions match TRBD1. The CDR3 sequence is 18 residues long. The germline V gene has CDR1 KGHSH and CDR2 LQKENI. V gave up 4 bases and J gave up 0 bases; unmatched junction bases: 11. In DNA form, the CDR3 reads TGTGCCAGCTCACTTTATTCAATACAGGGGTCGAACACCGGGGAGCTGTTTTTT. Amino acid sequence: CASSLYSIQGSNTGELFF.